This section outlines one T cell receptor beta chain sequence together with its context. This clonotype was recorded a few times. The antigen it binds to is not known. Base-call qualities are not available, and no considerably larger clone is one nucleotide away. Every donor in the study was a healthy Caucasian. This record comes from a study of identical twins (dated by TCRdb to the mid-2010s). About the investigation overall: TCR alpha and beta repertoires from monozygotic twins, unrelated adults of various ages and cord blood were deep-sequenced to test whether fetal clonotypes persist. To rule out contamination, replicate twin experiments were performed at different times with different library preparation protocols.

What the research found in general, with its limitations: Because the same donors could not be followed over many years, the conclusions depended on cross-sectional statistical analysis. Compared with coincidental sharing between unrelated individuals, out-of-frame TCR alpha sequences shared between twins had an excess of sequences with low generation probability. Fewer insertions were carried by abundant cord blood beta clonotypes, a similar but weaker trend appeared in young adult naive repertoires, and no such trend appeared in memory repertoires. Invariant T cells such as MAIT and iNKT could partly confound zero-insertion analyses, though diverse VJ usage argued against this for most clonotypes. Recombination models systematically underestimated out-of-frame TCR alpha sharing in monozygotic twins but agreed with sharing between unrelated individuals. A weaker excess of twin sharing was found in beta out-of-frame sequences because the signal-to-noise ratio was lowered by fewer shared sequences.

The library came from 5' RACE. The sequencer listed for this sample is Illumina HiSeq 2000. A universal primer binding site was added through template switching, and the final cDNA carried a unique molecular identifier so that TCR cDNA molecules could be counted accurately. Specific primers in the conserved constant-segment region were used to synthesize first-strand cDNA for the TCR alpha and beta chains. To control for contamination, every cDNA library carried two barcodes: a SMART-Mk sample barcode plus Illumina barcodes. Two successive PCR steps introduced TruSeq adapter sequences along with Illumina sample barcodes. TCR alpha and beta cDNA libraries were sequenced on the Illumina HiSeq platform with custom primers. Concerning the study's data processing: Raw reads were processed with MiGEC to extract unique molecular identifiers, and MiXCR was used to determine CDR3 positions. Recombination models were inferred per individual with the repgenHMM and IGoR tools using an EM algorithm. Shared clonotypes were analyzed with the tcR package in R, and sharing was normalized by the product of cloneset sizes. Out-of-frame nonproductive sequences were analyzed to study raw recombination free of thymic and clonal selection effects. In-frame beta chains were kept once TCRdb had trimmed the public reads at Q25 with fastp and called clones with MiXCR. Every distinct CDR3 protein forms one entry, paired with its most common genes and DNA. TCRdb assigned the V and J calls; the authors' analysis was not used. Counted in this sample were 1.5 million to 2 million distinct CDR3 sequences; around a third of them appeared once. Of the sample, under 0.35% falls within the top ten clones.

The germline V gene (reference sequence) specifies MNHEY as CDR1 and SMNVEV as CDR2. The CDR3 holds 14 amino acids from the cysteine to the phenylalanine. Left in the record is the CDR3 DNA by itself, 42 bases read in frame from the first base. This sequence was found in a newborn girl in good health. The material sequenced was cord blood. The sequence joins TRBV27 to TRBJ2-5; confidence is insufficient to name the D gene. The DNA end is a closer match to TRBJ2-7, so the J assignment may be wrong. The bases read TGTGCCAGCAGTTCCCCTCCTGTGGGCCGCGAGCAGTACTTC. Its protein product is CASSSPPVGREQYF.